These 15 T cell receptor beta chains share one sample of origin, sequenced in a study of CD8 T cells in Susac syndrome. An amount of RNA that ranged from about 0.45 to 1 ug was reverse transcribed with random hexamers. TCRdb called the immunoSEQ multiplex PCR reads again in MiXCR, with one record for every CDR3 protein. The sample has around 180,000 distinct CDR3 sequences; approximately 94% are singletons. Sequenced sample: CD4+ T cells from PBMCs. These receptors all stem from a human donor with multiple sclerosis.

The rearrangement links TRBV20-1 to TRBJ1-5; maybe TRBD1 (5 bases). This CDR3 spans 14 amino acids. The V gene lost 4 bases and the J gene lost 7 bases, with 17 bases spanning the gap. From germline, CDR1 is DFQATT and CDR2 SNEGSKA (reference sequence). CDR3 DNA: TGCAGTGCTATCCGGGGCAGTCGAGAACAGCCCCAGCATTTT. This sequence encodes CSAIRGSREQPQHF.

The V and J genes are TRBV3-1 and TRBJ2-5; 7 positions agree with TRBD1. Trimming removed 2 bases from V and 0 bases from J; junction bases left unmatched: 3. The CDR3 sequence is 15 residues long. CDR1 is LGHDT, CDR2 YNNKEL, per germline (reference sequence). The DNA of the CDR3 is TGTGCCAGCAGCCAACCCGGGACAGACCAAGAGACCCAGTACTTC. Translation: CASSQPGTDQETQYF.

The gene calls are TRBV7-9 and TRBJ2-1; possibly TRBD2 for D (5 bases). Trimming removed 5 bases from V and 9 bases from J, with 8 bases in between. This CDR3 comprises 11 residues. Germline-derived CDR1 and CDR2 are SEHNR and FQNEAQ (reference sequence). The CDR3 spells CASSITSEQFF. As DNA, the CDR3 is TGTGCCAGCAGCATCACTAGTGAGCAGTTCTTC.

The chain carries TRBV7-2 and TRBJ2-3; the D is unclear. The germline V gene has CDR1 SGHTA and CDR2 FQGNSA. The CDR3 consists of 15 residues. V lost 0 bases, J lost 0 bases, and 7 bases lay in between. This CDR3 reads CASSLASTSTDTQYF. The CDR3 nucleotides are TGTGCCAGCAGCTTAGCTTCAACCAGCACAGATACGCAGTATTTT. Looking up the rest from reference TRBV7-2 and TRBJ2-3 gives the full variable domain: GAGVSQSPSNKVTEKGKDVELRCDPISGHTALYWYRQSLGQGLEFLIYFQGNSAPDKSGLPSDRFSAERTGGSVSTLTIQRTQQEDSAVYLCASSLASTSTDTQYFGPGTRLTVL.

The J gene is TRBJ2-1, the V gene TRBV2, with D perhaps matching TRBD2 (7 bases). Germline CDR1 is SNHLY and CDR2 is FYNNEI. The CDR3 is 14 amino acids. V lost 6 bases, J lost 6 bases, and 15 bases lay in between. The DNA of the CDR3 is TGTGCCAGCAGCTCCGGGGGGCTTAGCAATGAGCAGTTCTTC. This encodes CASSSGGLSNEQFF.

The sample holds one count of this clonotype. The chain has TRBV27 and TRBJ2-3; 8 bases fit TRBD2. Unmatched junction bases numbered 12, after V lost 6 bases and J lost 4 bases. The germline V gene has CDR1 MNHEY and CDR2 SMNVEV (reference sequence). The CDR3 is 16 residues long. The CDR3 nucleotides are TGTGCCAGCAGATACTCCGGGGGGGCGACTGCAGATACGCAGTATTTT. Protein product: CASRYSGGATADTQYF.

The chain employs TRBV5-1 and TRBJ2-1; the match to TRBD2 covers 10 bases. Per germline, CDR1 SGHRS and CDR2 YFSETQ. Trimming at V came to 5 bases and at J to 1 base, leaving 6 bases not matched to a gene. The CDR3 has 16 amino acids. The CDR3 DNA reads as TGCGCCAGCAGTCTTACTAGCGGGGCTTCCTACAATGAGCAGTTCTTC. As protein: CASSLTSGASYNEQFF.

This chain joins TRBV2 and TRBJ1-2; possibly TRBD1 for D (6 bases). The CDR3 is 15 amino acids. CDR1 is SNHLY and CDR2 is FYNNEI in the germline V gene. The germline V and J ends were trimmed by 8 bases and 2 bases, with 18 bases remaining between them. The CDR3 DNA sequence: TGTGCCAGCGGGAATTCAGGGGTTTTAAACTATGGCTACACCTTC. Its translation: CASGNSGVLNYGYTF.

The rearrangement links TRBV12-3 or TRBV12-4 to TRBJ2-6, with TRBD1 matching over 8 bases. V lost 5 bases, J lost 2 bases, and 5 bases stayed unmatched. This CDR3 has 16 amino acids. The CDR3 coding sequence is TGTGCCAGCAGTCCCCGGACAGGGACTGGGGCCAACGTCCTGACTTTC. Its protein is CASSPRTGTGANVLTF.

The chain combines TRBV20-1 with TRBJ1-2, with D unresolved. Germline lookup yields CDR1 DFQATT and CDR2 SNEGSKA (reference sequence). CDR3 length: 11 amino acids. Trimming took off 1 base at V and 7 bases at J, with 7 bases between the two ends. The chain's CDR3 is CSARGEGGYTF. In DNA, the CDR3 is TGCAGTGCTAGAGGAGAGGGTGGCTACACCTTC.

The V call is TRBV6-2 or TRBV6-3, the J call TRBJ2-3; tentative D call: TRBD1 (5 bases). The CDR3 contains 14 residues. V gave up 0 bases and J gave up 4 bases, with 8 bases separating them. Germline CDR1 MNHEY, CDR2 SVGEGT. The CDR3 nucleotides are TGTGCCAGCAGTTACTCGATGGGGCCAGATACGCAGTATTTT. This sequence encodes CASSYSMGPDTQYF.

CDR3 sequence (DNA): TGTGCCAGCAGTTTTCAACGAGGTACTGAAGCTTTCTTT. This sequence encodes CASSFQRGTEAFF. The V gene is TRBV27, the J gene TRBJ1-1; D gene uncertain. The germline V and J ends were trimmed by 3 bases and 5 bases, with 10 bases remaining between them. CDR3 length: 13 residues. Germline CDR1 and CDR2: MNHEY and SMNVEV (reference sequence).

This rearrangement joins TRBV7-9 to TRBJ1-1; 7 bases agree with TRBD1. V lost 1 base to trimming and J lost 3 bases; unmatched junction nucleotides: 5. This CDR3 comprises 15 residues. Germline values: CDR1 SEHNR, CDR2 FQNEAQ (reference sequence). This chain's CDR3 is CASSLGDRLDTEAFF. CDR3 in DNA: TGTGCCAGCAGCTTAGGGGACAGATTGGACACTGAAGCTTTCTTT.

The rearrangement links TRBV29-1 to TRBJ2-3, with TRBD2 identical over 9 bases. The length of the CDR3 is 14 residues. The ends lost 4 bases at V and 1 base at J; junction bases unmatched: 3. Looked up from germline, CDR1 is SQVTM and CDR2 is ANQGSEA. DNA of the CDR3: TGCAGCGTTGGAGGCGGGGGGGGCACAGATACGCAGTATTTT. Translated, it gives CSVGGGGGTDTQYF.

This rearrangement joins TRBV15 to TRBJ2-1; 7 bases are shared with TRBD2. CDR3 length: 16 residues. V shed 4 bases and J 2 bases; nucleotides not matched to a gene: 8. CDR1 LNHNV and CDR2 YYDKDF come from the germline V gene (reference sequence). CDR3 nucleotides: TGTGCCACCAGCACACCCCGGGGGGTAGCCTACAATGAGCAGTTCTTC. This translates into CATSTPRGVAYNEQFF.